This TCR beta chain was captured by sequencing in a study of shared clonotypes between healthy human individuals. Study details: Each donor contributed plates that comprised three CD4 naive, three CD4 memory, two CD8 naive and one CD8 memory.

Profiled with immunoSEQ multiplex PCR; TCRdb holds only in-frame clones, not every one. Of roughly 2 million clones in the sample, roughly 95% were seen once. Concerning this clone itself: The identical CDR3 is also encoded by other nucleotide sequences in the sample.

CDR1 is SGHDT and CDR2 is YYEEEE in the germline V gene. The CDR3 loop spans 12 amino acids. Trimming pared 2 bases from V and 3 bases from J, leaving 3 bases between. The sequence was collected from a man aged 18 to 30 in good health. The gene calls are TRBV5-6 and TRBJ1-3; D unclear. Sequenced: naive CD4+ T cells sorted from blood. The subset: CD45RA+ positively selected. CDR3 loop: CASSFGGNTIYF. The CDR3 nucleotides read TGTGCCAGCAGCTTTGGTGGAAACACCATATATTTT.